Sequencing of this T cell receptor (beta chain) was carried out in a study of human T cells and chemical hapten exposure (dated by TCRdb to about 2021). About the investigation overall: For sensitization, 2% DPC in acetone was applied to a roughly 2 cm by roughly 2 cm area of upper inner arm skin. Weekly therapeutic DPC doses were additionally applied to the scalp of patients throughout the approximately 25-week study period. Patch testing on the upper back used Finn chambers containing 0.01% DPC, with scoring done after 6 days according to International Contact Dermatitis Research Group standards. The patient cohort, mostly female, included alopecia areata with under or over 50% scalp involvement, alopecia totalis and alopecia universalis. Libraries were pooled for sequencing, and per-sample TCR yields varied mainly because of small differences in library volumes within the pool. In alopecia patients, the study followed how the peripheral blood TCR repertoire changed in vivo over primary and secondary sensitization to diphenylcyclopropenone (DPC), a hapten. Blood was sampled from patients pre-sensitization (week 0) and at 2, 6 and about 24 weeks after DPC sensitization. Blood for TCR sequencing was provided by twenty-nine alopecia patients at one to four time points (pre-sensitization, 2, 6 and 24 weeks). From each blood RNA sample, both TCR alpha and TCR beta chains were sequenced. Beyond this particular receptor, the publication reports: A positive correlation was found between the number of PT1 expanded TCRs and patch test score, with significance reached at thresholds 8, 16 and 32 but not 4. Repeated subsampling changed both the strength of the expansion versus patch-test correlation and the threshold at which that correlation became significant. Because every patient had alopecia, a presumed autoimmune disease, the patients' immune response might differ from that of healthy individuals. Compared with pre-sensitization or healthy control sets, expanded TCRs formed significantly more large CDR3 similarity clusters, which is consistent with antigen-driven responses. DPC sensitization did not change the number of TCRs with a frequency above 1 in 1000, and there was no evidence of changes in global repertoire structure.

The CDR3 numbers 15 residues from cysteine through phenylalanine. Only the CDR3 part of the read is kept: 45 bases, read in frame from the first base. After removal of 6 bases from V and 0 bases from J, the junction retains 5 bases not matched to a gene. From the germline V gene, CDR1 is ENHRY and CDR2 is SYGVKD. The sample's time point, from its label and the paper: pre-sensitization, week 0. The treatment or condition label of this sample denotes: therapeutic diphenylcyclopropenone sensitization with weekly scalp DPC. Total RNA was isolated from unfractionated whole blood collected in Tempus Blood RNA tubes. Blood at each patch-test visit was drawn before the patch test was applied. Patients were considered eligible if aged 18 to 70, diagnosed with alopecia and deemed suitable for DPC therapy, and patients were excluded if pregnant. This clonotype was observed at least ten times. What this receptor recognizes is not known. Base qualities were left out, and no much larger clone turns up one base away.

Library preparation was by RACE. Sequencing was carried out with a NextSeq 500. During library preparation, unique molecular identifiers were attached to individual cDNA molecules so that TCRs could be counted quantitatively and reproducibly. For the original study's pipeline: The median number of TCRs per sample was 90,000 to 100,000, ranging from about 23,224 to 700,000. The Decombinator software suite was used to annotate V, J and CDR3 in the TCR reads. To make PS versus PT1 abundance plots, every sample was subsampled to the same number of TCRs (28,000). TCRs were defined as expanded if absent before sensitization and observed at least eight times at the 2-week time point. Using fastp at Q25 and MiXCR, TCRdb reprocessed the public reads and kept productive beta chains. For every CDR3 protein sequence, its rows merge into one entry that carries the most common genes and DNA. For this entry, the V and J calls and clone size follow TCRdb and not the study's own pipeline. The sample table holds some 49,000 distinct CDR3 sequences, of which about 9.6% were seen once. The ten largest clones capture 8.5% to 10% of the sample.

This sequence was found in a woman aged 25 to 39 with alopecia areata. Some clones in this sample may be carry-over from other donors' samples. Sequencing used whole blood, obtained in connection with sensitization to the hapten diphenylcyclopropenone (DPC). The sequence is built from TRBV10-3 and TRBJ2-3; 8 middle bases align to TRBD1. At the DNA level, the sequence is TGTGCCATCAGCTCGGGACAGGCTAGCACAGATACGCAGTATTTT. Its coded protein is CAISSGQASTDTQYF.